A selection of T cell receptor beta chains follows, all from one sample in a study of OX40 agonist ivuxolimab in advanced cancers. The table came from immunoSEQ multiplex PCR; TCRdb's copy has only in-frame clones and leaves some out. This table has around 62,000 clones, about 80% appearing once. The input for sequencing was CD4+ or CD8+ T cells sorted from blood, taken in a trial of the OX40 agonist ivuxolimab. Source of these receptors: an adult with an advanced solid tumor such as melanoma, head and neck, liver or kidney cancer. Each CDR3 is given with its conserved first and last residue. A D gene is named only where the DNA matches it firmly. Size values are once, few and many counts, or a class for expanded clones, and some rows have none.

abundance: -; j_gene: TRBJ2-7; v_gene: TRBV7-9; d_gene: -; CDR3aa: CASSSIQGDEQYF; CDR3nt: TGTGCCAGCAGCTCTATACAGGGAGACGAGCAGTACTTC
abundance: few; j_gene: TRBJ2-1; v_gene: TRBV4-2; d_gene: -; CDR3aa: CASSQESSYGGMSEQFF; CDR3nt: TGTGCCAGCAGCCAAGAATCCTCTTACGGCGGAATGAGTGAGCAGTTCTTC
abundance: once; j_gene: TRBJ2-2; v_gene: TRBV5-5; d_gene: -; CDR3aa: CASSLESFGGVELFF; CDR3nt: TGTGCCAGCAGCTTGGAATCGTTCGGGGGAGTGGAGCTGTTTTTT
abundance: -; j_gene: TRBJ1-5; v_gene: TRBV6-5; d_gene: TRBD1; CDR3aa: CASSQGQGSQPQHF; CDR3nt: TGTGCCAGCAGTCAAGGACAGGGGTCTCAGCCCCAGCATTTT
abundance: -; j_gene: TRBJ2-1; v_gene: TRBV27; d_gene: -; CDR3aa: CASSSPVRDNEQFF; CDR3nt: TGTGCCAGCAGTTCTCCCGTGAGGGACAATGAGCAGTTCTTC
abundance: -; j_gene: TRBJ2-7; v_gene: TRBV30; d_gene: -; CDR3aa: CAWSVGGSSYEQYF; CDR3nt: TGTGCCTGGAGTGTAGGGGGGAGCTCCTACGAGCAGTACTTC
abundance: -; j_gene: TRBJ2-1; v_gene: TRBV5-5; d_gene: -; CDR3aa: CASSLALGPSYNEQFF; CDR3nt: TGTGCCAGCAGCTTGGCCCTGGGTCCGAGCTACAATGAGCAGTTCTTC
abundance: -; j_gene: TRBJ1-1; v_gene: TRBV5-1; d_gene: -; CDR3aa: CASSRAGGMGTEAFF; CDR3nt: TGCGCCAGCAGCCGCGCCGGGGGGATGGGCACTGAAGCTTTCTTT
abundance: -; j_gene: TRBJ1-1; v_gene: TRBV14; d_gene: -; CDR3aa: CASSQEGRGAFF; CDR3nt: TGTGCCAGCAGCCAAGAGGGCAGGGGAGCTTTCTTT
abundance: -; j_gene: TRBJ2-1; v_gene: TRBV6-4; d_gene: -; CDR3aa: CASGEVGGLNEQFF; CDR3nt: TGTGCCAGCGGTGAGGTGGGGGGCCTCAATGAGCAGTTCTTC
abundance: -; j_gene: TRBJ2-2; v_gene: TRBV29-1; d_gene: -; CDR3aa: CSASVPNTGELFF; CDR3nt: TGCAGCGCCTCGGTTCCGAACACCGGGGAGCTGTTTTTT
abundance: -; j_gene: TRBJ2-7; v_gene: TRBV5-5; d_gene: TRBD1; CDR3aa: CASSVGTAILIYEQYF; CDR3nt: TGTGCCAGCAGCGTGGGGACAGCTATTTTAATCTACGAGCAGTACTTC
abundance: -; j_gene: TRBJ1-1; v_gene: TRBV27; d_gene: TRBD1; CDR3aa: CASRWDSQMNTEAFF; CDR3nt: TGTGCCAGCAGGTGGGACAGTCAAATGAACACTGAAGCTTTCTTT
abundance: -; j_gene: TRBJ2-2; v_gene: TRBV30; d_gene: -; CDR3aa: CAWRSRQAKSNTGELFF; CDR3nt: TGTGCCTGGAGATCTAGACAGGCTAAATCCAACACCGGGGAGCTGTTTTTT
abundance: once; j_gene: TRBJ2-7; v_gene: TRBV11-1; d_gene: -; CDR3aa: CASSPWDITYEQYF; CDR3nt: TGTGCCAGCAGCCCCTGGGACATCACCTACGAGCAGTACTTC
abundance: -; j_gene: TRBJ1-5; v_gene: TRBV2; d_gene: -; CDR3aa: CASSIVPSFWSNQPQHF; CDR3nt: TGTGCCAGCAGTATTGTCCCTTCTTTTTGGAGCAATCAGCCCCAGCATTTT
abundance: few; j_gene: TRBJ2-5; v_gene: TRBV7-9; d_gene: -; CDR3aa: CAAGGGGETQYF; CDR3nt: TGTGCTGCGGGCGGTGGCGGAGAGACCCAGTACTTC
abundance: -; j_gene: TRBJ1-4; v_gene: TRBV9; d_gene: TRBD1; CDR3aa: CASSLTGGNEKLFF; CDR3nt: TGTGCCAGCAGCCTTACAGGGGGGAATGAAAAACTGTTTTTT
abundance: -; j_gene: TRBJ2-5; v_gene: TRBV7-9; d_gene: -; CDR3aa: CASSLGSQLGTQYF; CDR3nt: TGTGCCAGCAGCTTAGGCTCTCAGCTGGGGACCCAGTACTTC
abundance: -; j_gene: TRBJ2-7; v_gene: TRBV7-3; d_gene: -; CDR3aa: CASRPKTAYEQYF; CDR3nt: TGTGCCAGCAGACCTAAGACGGCCTACGAGCAGTACTTC
abundance: few; j_gene: TRBJ1-6; v_gene: TRBV28; d_gene: -; CDR3aa: CASSLGSRSYNSPLHF; CDR3nt: TGTGCCAGCAGTTTAGGGTCGCGAAGCTATAATTCACCCCTCCACTTT
abundance: -; j_gene: TRBJ2-5; v_gene: TRBV28; d_gene: TRBD1; CDR3aa: CASSLIGQGGETQYF; CDR3nt: TGTGCCAGCAGTTTGATTGGACAGGGAGGAGAGACCCAGTACTTC
abundance: -; j_gene: TRBJ2-5; v_gene: TRBV19; d_gene: -; CDR3aa: CASSSGGLLIETQYF; CDR3nt: TGTGCCAGTAGTTCCGGAGGGTTGCTAATAGAGACCCAGTACTTC
abundance: -; j_gene: TRBJ2-7; v_gene: TRBV28; d_gene: TRBD1; CDR3aa: CASSFLGTGTNEQYF; CDR3nt: TGTGCCAGCAGTTTTTTGGGGACAGGGACCAACGAGCAGTACTTC
abundance: few; j_gene: TRBJ2-6; v_gene: TRBV11-1; d_gene: -; CDR3aa: CASRRYPPSSGANVLTF; CDR3nt: TGTGCCAGCAGACGCTACCCTCCGAGCTCTGGGGCCAACGTCCTGACTTTC
abundance: -; j_gene: TRBJ2-4; v_gene: TRBV11-2; d_gene: -; CDR3aa: CASSLGWGEDIQYF; CDR3nt: TGTGCCAGCAGCTTAGGGTGGGGGGAGGACATTCAGTACTTC
abundance: -; j_gene: TRBJ2-5; v_gene: TRBV28; d_gene: -; CDR3aa: CASSLYEGLETQYF; CDR3nt: TGTGCCAGCAGTTTATATGAGGGGTTGGAGACCCAGTACTTC
abundance: -; j_gene: TRBJ2-1; v_gene: TRBV19; d_gene: TRBD2; CDR3aa: CASSNIAGSYNEQFF; CDR3nt: TGTGCCAGTAGTAATATAGCGGGATCCTACAATGAGCAGTTCTTC
abundance: -; j_gene: TRBJ2-2; v_gene: TRBV27; d_gene: -; CDR3aa: CASSLRRATGELFF; CDR3nt: TGTGCCAGCAGTTTAAGGAGGGCGACCGGGGAGCTGTTTTTT